The 2 T cell receptor beta chains below were found in one sample sequenced in a study of shared clonotypes between healthy human individuals. Clones were read by immunoSEQ multiplex PCR, and TCRdb kept only the in-frame ones, dropping some. Seen here are about 2.1 million clones, 85% to 95% observed once, and the top ten hold 1.7%. CD45RO-negative, CCR7-selected cells formed the naive CD8 fraction, which excluded terminally differentiated effector memory CD45RA+ cells. Sequenced: naive CD8+ T cells from PBMCs. These receptors were taken from a man between 18 and 29 years old in good health. Some clones in this sample may be carry-over from other donors' samples.

V usage is TRBV7-8 and J usage is TRBJ2-5; 11 bases fit TRBD1. The CDR3 is made up of 17 amino acids. The J segment lost 4 bases and the V segment lost 1 base, leaving 8 bases of the junction unmatched. Germline CDR1 is SGHVS and CDR2 is FQNEAQ. CDR3 DNA sequence: TGTGCCAGCAGCTTAGTCCCCGGACAGGGGGCGGGAGAGACCCAGTACTTC. Protein: CASSLVPGQGAGETQYF.

The rearrangement uses TRBV5-1 and TRBJ2-2; D possibly corresponds to TRBD1 (5 bases). Trimming took off 4 bases at V and 4 bases at J, with 17 bases between the two ends. The CDR3 contains 16 residues. Germline-derived CDR1 and CDR2 are SGHRS and YFSETQ. The CDR3 region is CASSLPPTDATGELFF. The CDR3 nucleotides read TGCGCCAGCAGCCTTCCACCGACAGACGCCACCGGGGAGCTGTTTTTT.